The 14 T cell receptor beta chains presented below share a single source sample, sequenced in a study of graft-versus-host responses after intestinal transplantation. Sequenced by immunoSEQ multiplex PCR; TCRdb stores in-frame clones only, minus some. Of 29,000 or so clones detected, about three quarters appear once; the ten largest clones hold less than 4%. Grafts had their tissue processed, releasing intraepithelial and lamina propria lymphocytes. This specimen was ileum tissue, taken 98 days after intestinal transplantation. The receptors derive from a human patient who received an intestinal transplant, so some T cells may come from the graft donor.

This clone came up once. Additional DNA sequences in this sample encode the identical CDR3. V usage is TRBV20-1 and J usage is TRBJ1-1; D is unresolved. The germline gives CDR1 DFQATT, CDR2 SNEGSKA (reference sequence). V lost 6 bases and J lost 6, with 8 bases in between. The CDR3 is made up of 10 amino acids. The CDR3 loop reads CSAVRAEAFF. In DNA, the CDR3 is TGCAGTGCAGTAAGGGCTGAAGCTTTCTTT.

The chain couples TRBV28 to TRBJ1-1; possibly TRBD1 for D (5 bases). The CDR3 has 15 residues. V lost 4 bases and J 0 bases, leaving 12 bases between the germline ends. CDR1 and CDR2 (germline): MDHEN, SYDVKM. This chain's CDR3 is CASSSGRQLNTEAFF. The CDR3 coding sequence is TGTGCCAGCAGTTCGGGGCGACAGTTGAACACTGAAGCTTTCTTT.

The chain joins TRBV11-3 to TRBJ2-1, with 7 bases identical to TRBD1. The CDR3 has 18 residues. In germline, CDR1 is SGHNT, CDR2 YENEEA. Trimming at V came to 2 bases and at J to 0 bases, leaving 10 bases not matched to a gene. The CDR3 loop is CASSLSEQGILSYNEQFF. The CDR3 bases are TGTGCCAGCAGCTTAAGCGAACAGGGGATTCTCTCCTACAATGAGCAGTTCTTC.

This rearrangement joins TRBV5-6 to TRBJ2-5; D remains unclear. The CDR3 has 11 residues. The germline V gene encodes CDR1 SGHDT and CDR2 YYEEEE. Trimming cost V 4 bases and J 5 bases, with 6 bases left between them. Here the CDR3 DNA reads TGTGCCAGCAGCCGAGCTGAGACCCAGTACTTC. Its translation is CASSRAETQYF.

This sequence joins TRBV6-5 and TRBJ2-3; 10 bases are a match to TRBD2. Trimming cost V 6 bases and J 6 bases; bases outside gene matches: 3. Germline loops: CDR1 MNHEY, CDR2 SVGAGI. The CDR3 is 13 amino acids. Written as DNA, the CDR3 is TGTGCCAGCAGGGGACTAGCGTTTGATACGCAGTATTTT. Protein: CASRGLAFDTQYF.

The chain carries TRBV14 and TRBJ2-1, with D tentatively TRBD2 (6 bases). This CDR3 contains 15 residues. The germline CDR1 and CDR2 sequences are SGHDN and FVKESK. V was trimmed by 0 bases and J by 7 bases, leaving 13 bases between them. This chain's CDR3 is CASSQEAGSGNEQFF. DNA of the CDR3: TGTGCCAGCAGCCAAGAGGCGGGGTCTGGAAATGAGCAGTTCTTC.

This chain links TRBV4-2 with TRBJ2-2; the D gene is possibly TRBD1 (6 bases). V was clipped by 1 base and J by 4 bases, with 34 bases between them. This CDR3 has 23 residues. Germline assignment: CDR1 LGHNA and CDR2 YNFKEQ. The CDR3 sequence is CASSQGVDLKAEIKGHVTGELFF. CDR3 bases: TGTGCCAGCAGCCAAGGGGTTGATCTTAAGGCCGAAATTAAGGGACACGTCACCGGGGAGCTGTTTTTT.

The CDR3 region is CASSPSRFPHNSPLHF. CDR3 DNA sequence: TGTGCCAGCAGTCCCAGTAGGTTCCCTCATAATTCACCCCTCCACTTT. This rearrangement joins TRBV2 to TRBJ1-6; D call uncertain. This CDR3 contains 16 residues. Germline V CDR1 and CDR2: SNHLY, FYNNEI. V dropped 5 bases and J dropped 5 bases, with 16 bases sitting between them.

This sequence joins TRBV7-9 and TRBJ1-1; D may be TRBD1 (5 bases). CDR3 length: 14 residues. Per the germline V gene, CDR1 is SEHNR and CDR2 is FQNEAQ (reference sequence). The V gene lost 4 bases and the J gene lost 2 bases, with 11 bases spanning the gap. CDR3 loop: CASSSYQGNTEAFF. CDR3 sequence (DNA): TGTGCCAGCAGCTCGTATCAGGGTAACACTGAAGCTTTCTTT.

The CDR3 sequence: CASSHEGPGQEFF. CDR3 coding DNA: TGTGCCAGCAGTCACGAGGGACCGGGACAGGAGTTCTTC. The chain uses TRBV7-8 and TRBJ2-1; 8 positions agree with TRBD1. The CDR3 extends over 13 amino acids. Germline CDR1 is SGHVS and CDR2 is FQNEAQ. J was trimmed by 14 bases and V by 6 bases; bases with no gene match: 12.

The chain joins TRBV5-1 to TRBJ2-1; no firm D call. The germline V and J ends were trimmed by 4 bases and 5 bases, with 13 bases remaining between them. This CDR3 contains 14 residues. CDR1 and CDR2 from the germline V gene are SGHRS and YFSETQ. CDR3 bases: TGCGCCAGCAGCCAAATCGACCCCCACAATGAGCAGTTCTTC. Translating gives CASSQIDPHNEQFF.

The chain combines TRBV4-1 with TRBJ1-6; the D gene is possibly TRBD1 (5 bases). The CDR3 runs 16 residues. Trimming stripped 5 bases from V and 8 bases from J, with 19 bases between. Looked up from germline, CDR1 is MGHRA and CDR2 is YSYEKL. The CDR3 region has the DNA TGCGCCAGCAGCACAAGGGGCGATACGGAGGATTCACCCCTCCACTTT. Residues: CASSTRGDTEDSPLHF.

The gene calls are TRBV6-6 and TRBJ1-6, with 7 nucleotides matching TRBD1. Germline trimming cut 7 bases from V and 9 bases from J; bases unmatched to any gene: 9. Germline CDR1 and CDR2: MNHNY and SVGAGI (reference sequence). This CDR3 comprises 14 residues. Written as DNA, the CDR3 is TGTGCCAGCATGCTCGGACAGGTCGGTTCACCCCTCCACTTT. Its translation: CASMLGQVGSPLHF.

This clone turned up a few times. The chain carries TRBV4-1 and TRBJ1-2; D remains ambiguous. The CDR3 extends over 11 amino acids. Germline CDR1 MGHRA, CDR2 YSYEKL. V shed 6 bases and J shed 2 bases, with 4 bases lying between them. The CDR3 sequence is CASRQNYGYTF. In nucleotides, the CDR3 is TGCGCCAGCAGACAAAACTATGGCTACACCTTC.